This entry lists 22 T cell receptor beta chains sequenced from one sample in a study of blood T cell repertoires in COVID-19. Sequenced by immunoSEQ multiplex PCR; TCRdb stores in-frame clones only, minus some. The repertoire holds hundreds of thousands of clones, almost 90% seen once, with around 0.98% in the top ten. Specimen: peripheral blood. The receptors were gathered from a woman aged 40 to 49 with COVID-19, enrolled during active disease.

J is TRBJ1-3 and V is TRBV28; TRBD1 might be the D (6 bases). This CDR3 has 15 amino acids. The V end lost 6 bases, the J end lost 0 bases, and 12 bases lay between the germline ends. CDR1 is MDHEN and CDR2 is SYDVKM in the germline V gene. The CDR3 bases are TGTGCCAGCAGCTGGACAGAAAACTCTGGAAACACCATATATTTT. It specifies CASSWTENSGNTIYF.

CDR3 coding DNA: TGTGCCAGCAGTTTCCGAGGGAACTCCTACGAGCAGTACTTC. Translated: CASSFRGNSYEQYF. The rearrangement joins TRBV28 to TRBJ2-7; D may be TRBD2 (5 bases). CDR3 size: 14 residues. The V gene's germline CDR1 is MDHEN and CDR2 SYDVKM. Trimming cost V 3 bases and J 0 bases, with 9 bases left between them.

This clone was found once. The chain employs TRBV27 and TRBJ1-5; 7 positions match TRBD1. V lost 6 bases, J lost 3 bases, and 5 bases stayed unmatched. The CDR3 runs to 14 residues. Germline V gene lookup returns CDR1 MNHEY and CDR2 SMNVEV (reference sequence). The CDR3 loop is CASSLDRVNQPQHF. The CDR3 DNA is TGTGCCAGCAGCTTAGACAGGGTCAATCAGCCCCAGCATTTT.

The rearrangement uses TRBV7-3 and TRBJ2-2, with 7 bases aligning to TRBD1. The CDR3 is 20 amino acids. V lost 0 bases, J lost 4 bases, and 17 bases stayed unmatched. The germline gives CDR1 SGHTA, CDR2 FQGTGA. The CDR3 protein is CASSLTWAKQGSTFTGELFF. Written as DNA, the CDR3 is TGTGCCAGCAGCTTAACCTGGGCGAAACAGGGGTCGACTTTCACCGGGGAGCTGTTTTTT.

The rearrangement uses TRBV6-6 and TRBJ1-4; no clear D gene. Germline CDR1 is MNHNY and CDR2 is SVGAGI (reference sequence). With 2 bases removed from V and 4 bases from J, the gap between germline ends came to 11 bases. The CDR3 extends over 15 amino acids. CDR3 loop: CASSYPPDYNEKLFF. CDR3 DNA sequence: TGTGCCAGCAGTTACCCACCCGACTATAATGAAAAACTGTTTTTT.

The chain recombines TRBV9 with TRBJ2-2; tentative D call: TRBD2 (7 bases). Between the trimmed V and J ends, which lost 4 bases and 4 bases, there was a span of 11 bases. The CDR3 totals 14 residues. Germline V gene lookup returns CDR1 SGDLS and CDR2 YYNGEE. CDR3 protein: CASSSGGPTGELFF. CDR3 in DNA: TGTGCCAGCAGCTCGGGGGGCCCCACCGGGGAGCTGTTTTTT.

This clone was recorded a few times. V usage is TRBV5-1 and J usage is TRBJ2-7; the D is unclear. The CDR3 runs 13 residues. Germline V gene data show CDR1 as SGHRS and CDR2 as YFSETQ. V gave up 0 bases and J gave up 3 bases, with 7 bases separating them. CDR3 region: CASSLGELYEQYF. CDR3 DNA: TGCGCCAGCAGCTTGGGAGAACTCTACGAGCAGTACTTC. The complete variable domain, with remaining parts taken from reference TRBV5-1 and TRBJ2-7, reads KAGVTQTPRYLIKTRGQQVTLSCSPISGHRSVSWYQQTPGQGLQFLFEYFSETQRNKGNFPGRFSGRQFSNSRSEMNVSTLELGDSALYLCASSLGELYEQYFGPGTRLTVT.

The chain couples TRBV3-1 (or the pseudogene TRBV3-2) to TRBJ2-7; D gene ambiguous. CDR3 length: 14 residues. Germline V lookup: CDR1 LGHDT, CDR2 YNNKEL (reference sequence). Trimming removed 3 bases at V and 1 base at J, with 10 bases between. This CDR3 is CASSQGTISYEQYF. The CDR3 bases are TGTGCCAGCAGCCAGGGTACTATTTCCTACGAGCAGTACTTC.

The rearrangement joins TRBV27 to TRBJ2-3; TRBD1 agrees at 8 bases. CDR1 MNHEY and CDR2 SMNVEV come from the germline V gene (reference sequence). J gave up 4 bases and V 6 bases, and 15 bases lay outside the gene matches. The CDR3 has 17 amino acids. The chain's CDR3 is CASRILSSRGRPDTQYF. The CDR3 DNA sequence: TGTGCCAGCAGAATCCTCTCCAGCAGGGGGCGCCCAGATACGCAGTATTTT.

V usage is TRBV5-1 and J usage is TRBJ1-4, with a possible D match to TRBD1 (5 bases). V lost 1 base and J 5 bases, leaving 12 bases between the germline ends. The CDR3 consists of 15 residues. Per the germline V gene, CDR1 is SGHRS and CDR2 is YFSETQ. In DNA form, the CDR3 reads TGCGCCAGCAGCTTGTCTGGGACTGGGAATGAAAAACTGTTTTTT. Translated: CASSLSGTGNEKLFF.

The chain carries TRBV5-1 and TRBJ1-1, with 7 bases that match TRBD1. J gave up 0 bases and V 1 base, and 3 bases lay outside the gene matches. Germline values: CDR1 SGHRS, CDR2 YFSETQ. The CDR3 runs 15 residues. The CDR3 spells CASSLNRGMNTEAFF. Here the CDR3 DNA reads TGCGCCAGCAGCTTGAACAGGGGAATGAACACTGAAGCTTTCTTT. The whole variable domain, filled in from reference TRBV5-1 and TRBJ1-1, reads KAGVTQTPRYLIKTRGQQVTLSCSPISGHRSVSWYQQTPGQGLQFLFEYFSETQRNKGNFPGRFSGRQFSNSRSEMNVSTLELGDSALYLCASSLNRGMNTEAFFGQGTRLTVV.

This rearrangement joins TRBV2 to TRBJ2-7; the D gene is possibly TRBD2 (6 bases). Germline lookup yields CDR1 SNHLY and CDR2 FYNNEI. The CDR3 runs to 14 residues. V was cut by 7 bases and J by 5 bases, with 18 bases left in between. The chain's CDR3 is CASITPRGENEQYF. DNA for the CDR3: TGTGCCAGCATAACCCCGCGGGGTGAGAACGAGCAGTACTTC.

The gene calls are TRBV28 and TRBJ1-1; TRBD1 is a possible D gene (6 bases). Trimming pared 3 bases from V and 0 bases from J, leaving 17 bases between. The CDR3 runs 17 residues. The germline CDR1 and CDR2 sequences are MDHEN and SYDVKM. The CDR3 region is CASSFYQGIYMNTEAFF. The CDR3 DNA sequence: TGTGCCAGCAGTTTTTATCAGGGGATTTACATGAACACTGAAGCTTTCTTT.

The rearrangement joins TRBV7-2 to TRBJ1-3; D not certain. CDR3 length: 12 residues. Germline V CDR1 and CDR2: SGHTA, FQGNSA. V was trimmed by 4 bases and J by 3 bases, leaving 4 bases between them. The CDR3 protein is CASSSGGNTIYF. The CDR3 region has the DNA TGTGCCAGCAGCTCAGGTGGAAACACCATATATTTT.

The chain has TRBV19 and TRBJ2-3; TRBD2 aligns across 8 bases. The V gene end was trimmed by 3 bases and the J gene end by 4 bases; junction bases not matched to a gene: 15. The CDR3 extends over 18 amino acids. Germline V gene lookup returns CDR1 LNHDA and CDR2 SQIVND (reference sequence). In DNA form, the CDR3 reads TGTGCCAGTAGTATTAAAACTCGCGGGGGGCCCGCCGCAGATACGCAGTATTTT. Translating gives CASSIKTRGGPAADTQYF.

The V gene is TRBV2, the J gene TRBJ1-3, with D perhaps TRBD1 (6 bases). V dropped 6 bases and J dropped 4 bases, with 13 bases sitting between them. The CDR3 spans 14 residues. Germline loops: CDR1 SNHLY, CDR2 FYNNEI. The CDR3 protein is CASSVQGLGNTIYF. CDR3 DNA: TGTGCCAGCAGCGTACAGGGATTAGGAAACACCATATATTTT.

Worth noting for this clone: The junction and the germline gene differ at one end; a read error may be behind it. The rearrangement uses TRBV7-7 and TRBJ2-1; D perhaps matches TRBD2 (7 bases). From germline, CDR1 is SSHAT and CDR2 FNYEAQ (reference sequence). The CDR3 sequence is 13 residues long. The CDR3 is CASSLGGGNEQFF. CDR3 DNA: TGTGCTAGCAGCTTAGGGGGGGGGAATGAGCAGTTCTTC.

The chain joins TRBV28 to TRBJ2-2; D ambiguous. The CDR3 extends over 13 amino acids. V gave up 2 bases and J gave up 6 bases, with 7 bases separating them. Germline V lookup: CDR1 MDHEN, CDR2 SYDVKM. The CDR3 reads CASSLDWAGELFF. CDR3 bases: TGTGCCAGCAGTTTAGACTGGGCCGGGGAGCTGTTTTTT.

The chain uses TRBV15 and TRBJ1-5, with D unclear. CDR1 is LNHNV and CDR2 is YYDKDF in the germline V gene (reference sequence). CDR3 length equals 16 residues. Trimming removed 5 bases from V and 6 bases from J, with 20 bases in between. The CDR3 loop reads CATSRKPGLVSQPQHF. The CDR3 nucleotides are TGTGCCACCAGCCGAAAGCCGGGGTTAGTAAGTCAGCCCCAGCATTTT.

This clone was seen only once. The rearrangement uses TRBV3-1 (or the pseudogene TRBV3-2) and TRBJ1-6; D gene unclear. The CDR3 is made up of 15 amino acids. Trimming left V 1 base short and J 9 bases short, with 13 bases between. Looked up from germline, CDR1 is LGHDT and CDR2 is YNNKEL (reference sequence). The CDR3, as DNA: TGTGCCAGCAGCCAAGCGCTGGGAGTGGGTTCACCCCTCCACTTT. Translating gives CASSQALGVGSPLHF.

This chain joins TRBV4-3 and TRBJ1-5; no clear D. The CDR3 contains 15 residues. The germline CDR1 and CDR2 sequences are LGHNA and YSLEER. V shed 0 bases and J shed 4 bases, with 10 bases lying between them. CDR3: CASSQDYGSNQPQHF. CDR3 in DNA: TGCGCCAGCAGCCAAGATTACGGTTCTAATCAGCCCCAGCATTTT.

This clone was seen a single time. V gene TRBV10-1 combines with J gene TRBJ1-2, with D tentatively TRBD1 (6 bases). Trimming removed 10 bases from V and 0 bases from J, with 24 bases in between. The CDR3 sequence is 17 residues long. In germline, CDR1 is WNHNN, CDR2 SYGVQD (reference sequence). The DNA of the CDR3 is TGCGCCACCCCAAGGGGGAAAGGGGCCGCTACTAACTATGGCTACACCTTC. This encodes CATPRGKGAATNYGYTF.